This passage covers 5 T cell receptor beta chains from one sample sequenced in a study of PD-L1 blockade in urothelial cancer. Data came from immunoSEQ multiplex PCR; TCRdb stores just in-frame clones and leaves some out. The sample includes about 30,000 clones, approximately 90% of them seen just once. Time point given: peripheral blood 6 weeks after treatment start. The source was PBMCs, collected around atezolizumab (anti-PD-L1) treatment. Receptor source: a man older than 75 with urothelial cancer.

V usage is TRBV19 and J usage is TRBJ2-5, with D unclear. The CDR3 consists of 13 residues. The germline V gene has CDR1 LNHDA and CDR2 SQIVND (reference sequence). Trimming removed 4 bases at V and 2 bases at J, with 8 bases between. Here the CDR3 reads CASSTTPQETQYF. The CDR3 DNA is TGTGCCAGTAGTACTACTCCACAAGAGACCCAGTACTTC.

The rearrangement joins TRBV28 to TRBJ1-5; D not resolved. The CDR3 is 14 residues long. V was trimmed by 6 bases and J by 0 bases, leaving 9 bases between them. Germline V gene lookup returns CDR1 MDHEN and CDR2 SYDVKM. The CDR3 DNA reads TGTGCCAGCAGATCACCGGGTAGCAATCAGCCCCAGCATTTT. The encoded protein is CASRSPGSNQPQHF.

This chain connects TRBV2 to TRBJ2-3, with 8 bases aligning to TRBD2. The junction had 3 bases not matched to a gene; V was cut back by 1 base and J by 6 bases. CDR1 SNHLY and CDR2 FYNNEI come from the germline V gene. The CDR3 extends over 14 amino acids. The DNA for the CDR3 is TGTGCCAGCAGTGAAGGTCTAGCGGGCGATACGCAGTATTTT. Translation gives CASSEGLAGDTQYF.

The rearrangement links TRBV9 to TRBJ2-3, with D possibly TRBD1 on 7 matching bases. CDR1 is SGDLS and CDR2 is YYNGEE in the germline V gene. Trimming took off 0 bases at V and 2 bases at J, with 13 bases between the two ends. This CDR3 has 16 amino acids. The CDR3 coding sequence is TGTGCCAGCAGCGTAGGGACAGGAGGGGCCACAGATACGCAGTATTTT. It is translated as CASSVGTGGATDTQYF.

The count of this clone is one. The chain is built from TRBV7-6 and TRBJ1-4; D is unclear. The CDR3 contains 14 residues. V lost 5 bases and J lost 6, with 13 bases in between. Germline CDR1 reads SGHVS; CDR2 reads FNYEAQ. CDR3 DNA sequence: TGTGCCAGCAGCCCTGACCGGGTATATGAAAAACTGTTTTTT. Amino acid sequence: CASSPDRVYEKLFF.